This T cell receptor (beta chain) was recorded in a study of cytomegalovirus exposure and HLA in healthy donors. Study in general: Early released data comprised tens of millions of unique TCRs from HLA-typed donors. Study outcomes and limitations: The productive fraction for most TCR beta V segments was about 90% or about 30% in an earlier analysis. The study put 150 or so TCR beta chains on its list as cytomegalovirus-associated. Across donors, presence/absence analyses took sequencing depth to be roughly uniform.

The V end lost 2 bases, the J end lost 2 bases, and 10 bases lay between the germline ends. The CDR3 is made up of 15 amino acids. Germline V lookup: CDR1 SGHTA, CDR2 FQGNSA. Amplification used 60 Vbeta primers and 13 Jbeta primers. Here immunoSEQ multiplex PCR was the method, and the copy in TCRdb shows in-frame clones only, minus some. The sample consists of around 130,000 clones, 84% of them appearing once. About this clone: Its target is unknown.

This sequence joins TRBV7-2 and TRBJ2-1; D gene ambiguous. Sequencing used PBMCs. The sequence was collected from a woman younger than 30 in good health and CMV-seropositive. In nucleotides, the CDR3 is TGTGCCAGCAGCTTAATAGTAAGCACCTACAATGAGCAGTTCTTC. It is translated as CASSLIVSTYNEQFF.